Described below is a single T cell receptor (beta chain) sequence and its context. This CDR3 has 14 amino acids. Trimming removed 4 bases at V and 5 bases at J, with 11 bases between. CDR1 and CDR2 from the germline V gene are LNHNV and YYDKDF (reference sequence). This record belongs to a study of blood T cell repertoires in COVID-19. Authors' methods: Counts of nucleated cells, estimated from reference gene primer amplification, were obtained. Some clones are missing from TCRdb's copy, which holds only in-frame ones; the method was immunoSEQ multiplex PCR. The V and J calls and the clone size are those of that table, but D and trimming were determined from the DNA. The profile shows about 220,000 clones, about 88% of them singletons.

The specimen was PBMCs or T cells enriched from blood (not recorded which). This chain links TRBV15 with TRBJ1-4; possible D gene TRBD1, 6 bases. The sequence was obtained from a woman in her 30s who had recovered from COVID-19. CDR3 amino acids: CATSKNRENEKLFF. CDR3 DNA: TGTGCCACCAGCAAGAACAGGGAGAATGAAAAACTGTTTTTT.